The 18 T cell receptor beta chains in this list originate from one sample, sequenced in a study of shared clonotypes between healthy human individuals. Assay: immunoSEQ multiplex PCR; the TCRdb copy retains only in-frame clones and omits some. The profile shows hundreds of thousands of clones, nearly 97% of them singletons. The naive CD8 population came from CD45RO-negative cells selected for CCR7, without terminally differentiated effector memory CD45RA+ cells. The material sequenced was naive CD8+ T cells sorted from blood. The receptors were gathered from a woman aged 25 to 39 in good health.

The chain has TRBV9 and TRBJ2-1; possibly TRBD2 for D (5 bases). The CDR3 loop spans 13 amino acids. Germline CDR1 is SGDLS and CDR2 is YYNGEE. V shed 0 bases and J shed 5 bases, with 6 bases lying between them. The CDR3 loop is CASSVGGNNEQFF. The CDR3 coding sequence is TGTGCCAGCAGCGTAGGAGGGAACAATGAGCAGTTCTTC.

This clone came up once. The CDR3 sequence is CASSWTGSSYNEQFF. The CDR3 nucleotides are TGTGCCAGCAGCTGGACGGGCAGCTCCTACAATGAGCAGTTCTTC. V gene TRBV11-3 combines with J gene TRBJ2-1; D gene ambiguous. The V end lost 4 bases, the J end lost 0 bases, and 10 bases lay between the germline ends. This CDR3 contains 15 residues. Per the germline V gene, CDR1 is SGHNT and CDR2 is YENEEA.

This clone was seen once. V gene TRBV5-1 combines with J gene TRBJ2-3, with 7 positions matching TRBD2. Germline-derived CDR1 and CDR2 are SGHRS and YFSETQ. CDR3 length: 14 residues. The trim removed 4 bases at V and 6 bases at J, leaving 8 bases unmatched. CDR3 in DNA: TGCGCCAGCAGCCCCGGACTAGGCGCGGATACGCAGTATTTT. Residues: CASSPGLGADTQYF.

This clone came up once. The V call is TRBV4-1, the J call TRBJ2-7, with TRBD1 identical over 10 bases. CDR1 is MGHRA and CDR2 is YSYEKL in the germline V gene. The CDR3 spans 14 residues. The junction had 4 bases not matched to a gene; V was cut back by 6 bases and J by 2 bases. Written as DNA, the CDR3 is TGCGCCAGCAGACCCGGGACAGGGGCCTACGAGCAGTACTTC. Its translation: CASRPGTGAYEQYF.

V gene TRBV21-1 combines with J gene TRBJ2-7. TRBV21-1 is shown as a pseudogene. The CDR3 totals 13 residues. CDR3 nucleotides: TGTGCCAGCAGCAAAGGGGAAGAATTCGAGCAGTACTTC. Translating gives CASSKGEEFEQYF.

This chain joins TRBV28 and TRBJ2-7; a weak D match, TRBD2 (5 bases). The germline gives CDR1 MDHEN, CDR2 SYDVKM. CDR3 length: 14 residues. V was clipped by 5 bases and J by 3 bases, with 14 bases between them. CDR3 sequence: CASSLLANGYEQYF. In nucleotides, the CDR3 is TGTGCCAGCAGTCTGCTAGCCAATGGCTACGAGCAGTACTTC.

V and J are TRBV28 and TRBJ2-1; no definite D call. The germline V gene has CDR1 MDHEN and CDR2 SYDVKM. This CDR3 is 17 amino acids long. The V end was cut by 3 bases, the J end by 4 bases, with 19 bases between. The CDR3 coding sequence is TGTGCCAGCAGTTTTCTTGCAACCCGAGAGGTATACAATGAGCAGTTCTTC. It translates to CASSFLATREVYNEQFF.

Written as DNA, the CDR3 is TGCGCCAGCAGCCAGGCGACAGCAGATACGCAGTATTTT. Protein sequence: CASSQATADTQYF. The rearrangement uses TRBV4-1 and TRBJ2-3; maybe TRBD1 (5 bases). Trimming shortened V by 3 bases and J by 4 bases, and 8 bases separated the two germline ends. The germline V gene has CDR1 MGHRA and CDR2 YSYEKL. The CDR3 runs to 13 residues.

V gene TRBV27 combines with J gene TRBJ1-3; 12 bases agree with TRBD1. This CDR3 contains 18 residues. Trimming took 6 bases from V and 1 from J; bases not matched to a gene: 10. The germline CDR1 and CDR2 sequences are MNHEY and SMNVEV (reference sequence). The CDR3 protein is CASSRGTGGPLSGNTIYF. In nucleotides, the CDR3 is TGTGCCAGCAGCCGGGGGACAGGGGGCCCCTTGTCTGGAAACACCATATATTTT.

This clone was observed a single time. The chain carries TRBV27 and TRBJ2-3; 7 bases are shared with TRBD2. The CDR3 spans 14 residues. The junction had 5 bases not matched to a gene; V was cut back by 3 bases and J by 5 bases. Germline CDR1 MNHEY, CDR2 SMNVEV (reference sequence). The CDR3 region has the DNA TGTGCCAGCAGTTTGGTCGGGGGGATAGATACGCAGTATTTT. This codes for CASSLVGGIDTQYF.

The chain is built from TRBV11-1 and TRBJ2-1; D tentatively reads TRBD1 or TRBD2 (5 bases each). V lost 6 bases, J lost 15 bases, and 15 bases lay in between. The CDR3 consists of 11 residues. CDR1 and CDR2 (germline): SGHAT, FQDESV (reference sequence). CDR3 loop: CASRSRREWFF. CDR3 DNA sequence: TGTGCCAGCAGGAGCCGCAGGGAGTGGTTCTTC.

The chain combines TRBV19 with TRBJ2-5; D may be TRBD1 or TRBD2 (5 bases each). The CDR3 runs 16 residues. CDR1 and CDR2 (germline): LNHDA, SQIVND (reference sequence). Trimming removed 2 bases at V and 2 bases at J, with 15 bases between. The CDR3 nucleotides read TGTGCCAGTAGTATATCTGGGACGGTCCCTCAAGAGACCCAGTACTTC. Amino acid sequence: CASSISGTVPQETQYF.

As to this clone: Distinct nucleotide sequences in the sample also encode this CDR3. This chain's CDR3 is CASSSPYNEQFF. CDR3 DNA: TGCGCCAGCAGCTCACCCTACAATGAGCAGTTCTTC. This rearrangement joins TRBV4-1 to TRBJ2-1; D unresolved. The CDR3 runs 12 residues. With 5 bases removed from V and 2 bases from J, the gap between germline ends came to 4 bases. Germline CDR1 reads MGHRA; CDR2 reads YSYEKL.

V and J are TRBV4-1 and TRBJ1-6, with a possible D match to TRBD1 (6 bases). Looked up from germline, CDR1 is MGHRA and CDR2 is YSYEKL. This CDR3 region has 16 residues. The V gene lost 0 bases and the J gene lost 9 bases, with 15 bases spanning the gap. In DNA, the CDR3 is TGCGCCAGCAGCCAAGATCGAGGGGGGAGAGTTTCACCCCTCCACTTT. Translating it yields CASSQDRGGRVSPLHF.

This clone was seen a single time. The rearrangement uses TRBV28 and TRBJ2-7, with D hard to call. Germline V gene sequence: CDR1 MDHEN, CDR2 SYDVKM. With 6 bases removed from V and 4 bases from J, the gap between germline ends came to 16 bases. The CDR3 runs 14 residues. The CDR3 DNA follows: TGTGCCAGCAGCTTCTGGGGTATGGGTTACGAGCAGTACTTC. Translation: CASSFWGMGYEQYF.

This sequence joins TRBV5-3 and TRBJ2-7; D remains ambiguous. TRBV5-3 is classed as an ORF, of uncertain function. The CDR3 is made up of 15 amino acids. The germline V and J ends were trimmed by 4 bases and 0 bases, with 14 bases remaining between them. The CDR3 nucleotides read TGTGCCAGAAGCCCTAACGGCCCCTACTCCTACGAGCAGTACTTC. This codes for CARSPNGPYSYEQYF.

V and J are TRBV7-2 and TRBJ2-2, with TRBD2 identical over 7 bases. Per germline, CDR1 SGHTA and CDR2 FQGNSA. V was clipped by 5 bases and J by 5 bases; unmatched bases: 17. This CDR3 is 18 amino acids long. The CDR3 is CASSLEAGARVWTGELFF. In DNA, the CDR3 is TGTGCCAGCAGCCTAGAGGCGGGAGCAAGGGTGTGGACCGGGGAGCTGTTTTTT.

The V gene is TRBV5-6, the J gene TRBJ2-1, with a tentative D call TRBD2 (5 bases). Looked up from germline, CDR1 is SGHDT and CDR2 is YYEEEE. Trimming stripped 10 bases from V and 4 bases from J, with 21 bases between. This CDR3 has 15 residues. In nucleotides, the CDR3 is TGTGCCGGCCACCGTCGGGGTTATTATTACAATGAGCAGTTCTTC. It is translated as CAGHRRGYYYNEQFF.